This T cell receptor beta chain emerged from a study of CD4 T cells in relation to SARS-CoV-2 and coronaviruses. About this clone itself: Antigen specificity is unknown.

Unexposed donor CD4+ T cells date from about 2011-2018, before the COVID-19 pandemic. Isolation of CD4+ T cells took place after less than 13 days in culture. Germline lookup yields CDR1 SGHAT and CDR2 FQNNGV. The CDR3 covers 15 residues. V was cut by 5 bases and J by 7 bases, with 15 bases left in between. Clones were sequenced by immunoSEQ multiplex PCR, and TCRdb holds only the in-frame ones, with some missing. Here the sample spans tens of thousands of clones, less than 85% being singletons. This chain links TRBV11-2 with TRBJ1-6; D unresolved. This clonotype was obtained from a human donor in good health. The specimen sequenced was CD4+ T cells from PBMCs, cultured in vitro. The CDR3 sequence: CASSREGYSNSPLHF. CDR3 nucleotide sequence: TGTGCCAGCAGCCGGGAGGGTTATTCCAATTCACCCCTCCACTTT.